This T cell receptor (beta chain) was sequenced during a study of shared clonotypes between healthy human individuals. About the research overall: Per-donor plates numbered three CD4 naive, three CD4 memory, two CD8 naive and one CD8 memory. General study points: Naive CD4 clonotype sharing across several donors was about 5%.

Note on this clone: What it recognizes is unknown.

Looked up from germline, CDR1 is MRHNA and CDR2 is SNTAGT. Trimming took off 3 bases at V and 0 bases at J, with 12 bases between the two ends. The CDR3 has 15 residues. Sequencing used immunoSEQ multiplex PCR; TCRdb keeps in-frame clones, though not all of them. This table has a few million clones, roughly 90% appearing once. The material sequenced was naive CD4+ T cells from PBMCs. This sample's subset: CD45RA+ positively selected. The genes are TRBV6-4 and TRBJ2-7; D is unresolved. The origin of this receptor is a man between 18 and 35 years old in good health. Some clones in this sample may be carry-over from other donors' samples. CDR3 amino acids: CASSDVQTLSYEQYF. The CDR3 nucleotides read TGTGCCAGCAGTGATGTCCAGACCCTCTCCTACGAGCAGTACTTC.